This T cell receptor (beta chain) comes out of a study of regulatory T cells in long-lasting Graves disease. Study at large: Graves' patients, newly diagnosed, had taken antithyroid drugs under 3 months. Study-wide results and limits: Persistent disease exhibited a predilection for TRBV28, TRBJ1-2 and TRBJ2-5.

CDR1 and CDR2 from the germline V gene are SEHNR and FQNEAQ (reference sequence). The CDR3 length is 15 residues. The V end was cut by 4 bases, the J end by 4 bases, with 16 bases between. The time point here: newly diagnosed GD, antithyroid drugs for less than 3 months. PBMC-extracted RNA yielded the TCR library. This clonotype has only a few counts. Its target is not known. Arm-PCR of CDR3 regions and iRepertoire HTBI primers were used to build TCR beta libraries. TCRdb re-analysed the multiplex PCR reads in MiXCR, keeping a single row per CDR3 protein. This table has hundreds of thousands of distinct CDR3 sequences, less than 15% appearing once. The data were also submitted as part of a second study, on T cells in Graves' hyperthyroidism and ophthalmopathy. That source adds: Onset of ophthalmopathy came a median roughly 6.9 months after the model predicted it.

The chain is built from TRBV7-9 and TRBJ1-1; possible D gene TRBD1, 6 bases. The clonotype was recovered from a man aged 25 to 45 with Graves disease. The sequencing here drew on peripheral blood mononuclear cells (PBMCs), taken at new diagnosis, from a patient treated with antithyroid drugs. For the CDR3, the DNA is TGTGCCAGCAGCTCCCATACGGGGGCTGGCACTGAAGCTTTCTTT. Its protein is CASSSHTGAGTEAFF.